This TCR beta chain is drawn from a study of T cell changes during pregnancy in multiple sclerosis. Produced via immunoSEQ multiplex PCR; TCRdb's table is partial and in-frame only. The sample consists of around 70,000 clones, almost 95% of them appearing once. This CDR3 spans 13 amino acids. Germline V gene lookup returns CDR1 LNHDA and CDR2 SQIVND (reference sequence). V lost 3 bases to trimming and J lost 2 bases, with 5 bases between them. The sequence was collected from a female donor with multiple sclerosis, enrolled in a pregnancy study. The material was peripheral blood, obtained before pregnancy. This rearrangement joins TRBV19 to TRBJ2-1, with D hard to call. The CDR3 nucleotides read TGTGCCAGTAGTATCCCCACCTACAATGAGCAGTTCTTC. Translation: CASSIPTYNEQFF.